This T cell receptor (beta chain) was obtained from a study of CXCR3-negative and CXCR3-positive naive CD8 T cells. Preparation of TRB cDNA libraries relied on 5' RACE carrying UMI labels. TCRdb derives one entry per CDR3 protein from the 5' RACE reads, leaving out DNA. The specimen's table records more than 100,000 distinct CDR3 sequences. The CDR3 covers 15 residues. Germline lookup yields CDR1 SGHVS and CDR2 FQNEAQ. Concerning this clonotype: Its antigen is not identified.

Whole-study results and caveats: TRBV-TRBJ usage matched between naive CXCR3-negative and CXCR3-positive cells but not between memory cells. Fresh PBMCs served for most assays, and CXCR3 expression fell partially after cryopreservation. Hydrophobicity of TRB CDR3s was greater in CXCR3-positive naive cells than in CXCR3-negative naive cells. No difference in surface CD5 was seen between naive subsets, and TCR strength was inferred from TRB CDR3 properties.

This receptor was identified in a human donor in good health. Some clones in this sample may be carry-over from other donors' samples. The chain has TRBV7-8 and TRBJ1-6. The specimen was naive CXCR3+ CD8+ T cells from blood. Subset in this sample: CD45RO-CCR7+CD27+CD95- naive CD8+ T cells expressing CXCR3 (TNR3+). The CDR3 reads CAISLRQGYNSPLHF.